The table lists the clone carrying this T cell receptor (beta chain) with many counts. CDR3 size: 12 residues. In germline, CDR1 is DFQATT, CDR2 SNEGSKA (reference sequence). The V end lost 3 bases, the J end lost 4 bases, and 6 bases lay between the germline ends. TCRdb reanalysed the RACE reads using MiXCR and keeps one entry per CDR3 protein. The sample contains roughly 69,000 distinct CDR3 sequences, 10% of which appear only once. The source of the sample is a study of human T cells and chemical hapten exposure. Study background: Sensitization employed 2% DPC on roughly 2 cm by roughly 2 cm of upper inner arm skin.

This sample's time point: patch test 2, 6 weeks after DPC sensitization. Regarding treatment: therapeutic diphenylcyclopropenone sensitization with weekly scalp DPC. Total RNA was isolated from unfractionated whole blood. The sequence was obtained from a woman aged 50 to 65 with alopecia areata. Some clones in this sample may be carry-over from other donors' samples. The chain carries TRBV20-1 and TRBJ1-4; the D is unclear. Sequenced here: whole blood, sampled in connection with sensitization to the hapten diphenylcyclopropenone (DPC). The chain's CDR3 is CSAREDNEKLFF. The CDR3 DNA reads TGCAGTGCTAGGGAGGATAATGAAAAACTGTTTTTT.